This record concerns one TCR beta chain sequence. The antigen this receptor binds is unknown. Base quality data are lacking; no much larger clone is found one base away. The sample originates from a study of T-cell memory formation after mild COVID-19 (TCRdb year 2021). About the full investigation: TCR sequence clusters from the two donors were found to be largely donor specific. In a couple of donors, T-cell clones that expanded and contracted after mild COVID-19 were followed by sequencing TCRalpha and TCRbeta repertoires longitudinally. Two young, previously healthy adult volunteers, one female and one male, were included in the cohort. What the research found in general, with its limitations: The second-wave clones that peaked on day 37 were not confirmed to be SARS-CoV-2 specific. Some responding clones were detected in pre-infection memory, suggesting pre-existing cross-reactive memory T cells joined the SARS-CoV-2 response. Clones that contracted from day 15 to 85 showed balanced CD4/CD8 phenotypes, whereas a second wave of clones that expanded from day 15 to 37 leaned towards CD4+. Contracting CD4+ clones appeared mostly in the CM and EM memory subsets, whereas CD8+ clones were enriched in EMRA. Only two mild cases were covered by the study, and larger cohorts that include severe cases with pre-infection samples were considered necessary.

Reads for this sample came from an Illumina NovaSeq 6000. cDNA libraries for TCRalpha and TCRbeta were prepared by 5'RACE using constant-segment primers, with sample barcodes and unique molecular identifiers added. Trizol reagent was used to extract RNA from every sample. Libraries were amplified in two PCR steps, with a second sample barcode and Illumina TruSeq adapters added in the second step. Sequencing of libraries was performed on an Illumina NovaSeq with 2 x 150 bp paired-end reads. The original methods were these. The reads were demultiplexed and collapsed into UMI-guided consensus sequences using migec v1.2.7. Using mixcr v2.1.11, the UMI consensuses were aligned to TRA and TRB V and J templates and assembled into clonotypes. Clonotypes were classified as expanded or contracted when called significant by both edgeR and NoisET, with noise models trained on biological replicates. For edgeR calls, the cutoffs were a false discovery rate-adjusted p below 0.01 and a log2 fold-change threshold of 1. As an exploratory analysis of dynamics, max-normalized trajectories of the 1000 most abundant clonotypes were examined with PCA combined with hierarchical clustering. The CD4 or CD8 phenotype of responding clones was assigned using the separately sequenced CD4+ and CD8+ repertoires. TCRdb reworked the public reads: Q25 trimming with fastp, MiXCR clone assembly, productive beta chains retained. Rows with a matching CDR3 protein are joined into one entry that keeps the most common DNA and genes. Clone size and V and J calls follow TCRdb, not the original study. The sample profile shows about 260,000 distinct CDR3 sequences; approximately 15% of them were found once. The ten most abundant clones make up under 25% of the sample.

Ficoll-Paque density gradient centrifugation was used to isolate PBMCs. The cysteine opens and the phenylalanine closes a CDR3 of 16 amino acids. Kept here is only the CDR3 DNA, which spans 48 bases and is read in frame from base 1. V and J lose 4 bases and 2 bases, and a span of 15 bases separates them. The germline V gene sets CDR1 to SGHDT and CDR2 to YYEEEE. The rearranged chain carries TRBV5-6 and TRBJ1-4, with a weak D call of TRBD1 (6 bases match). Sample: PBMCs or a T cell subset sorted from them (not recorded which). This TCR was recovered from a man in his late teens or twenties who had mild COVID-19 (a few samples of this study predate the infection). The sample titles of this study are shuffled in the database, so cell type and time point are left out; the donor was told from shared clones. The CDR3 region reads CASSSRGAGTNEKLFF. The nucleotides are TGTGCCAGCAGCAGCCGGGGGGCAGGTACTAATGAAAAACTGTTTTTT.